Listed below are T cell receptor beta chains from one sample, sequenced in a study of T-cell reconstitution after alpha-beta-depleted transplantation in children. TCRdb used MiXCR to reprocess the PCR reads, holding one entry per CDR3 protein. This sample has about 610,000 distinct CDR3 sequences, with roughly a tenth found just once. This sample comprised PBMCs from the stem cell graft donor, obtained from the stem cell graft. Receptors originate from a human donor who donated a stem cell graft to a child with acute myeloid leukemia. CDR3s include the opening cysteine and the closing phenylalanine or tryptophan. The D gene is left open where the match is weak. Size is omitted from some rows. Given values are once, few, many or a class for expanded clones.

CDR3aa: CASSYLVDEQFF
CDR3nt: TGTGCCAGCAGTTACCTCGTCGATGAGCAGTTCTTC
v_gene: TRBV6-6
j_gene: TRBJ2-1
abundance: many
d_gene: NA

CDR3aa: CASSFERGVQETQYF
CDR3nt: TGCGCCAGCAGCTTCGAACGAGGCGTACAAGAGACCCAGTACTTC
v_gene: TRBV5-1
j_gene: TRBJ2-5
abundance: NA
d_gene: NA

CDR3aa: CASSQDLGRNQPQHF
CDR3nt: TGCGCCAGCAGCCAAGATTTAGGCAGGAATCAGCCCCAGCATTTT
v_gene: TRBV4-3
j_gene: TRBJ1-5
abundance: NA
d_gene: NA

CDR3aa: CASRLAGELGHEQYF
CDR3nt: TGTGCCAGCAGGCTAGCGGGAGAATTAGGCCACGAGCAGTACTTC
v_gene: TRBV6-2/TRBV6-3
j_gene: TRBJ2-7
abundance: many
d_gene: TRBD2

CDR3aa: CSAISDRIFPGQGEPQHF
CDR3nt: TGCAGTGCTATTTCGGACAGGATATTCCCGGGCCAGGGAGAGCCCCAGCATTTT
v_gene: TRBV20-1
j_gene: TRBJ1-5
abundance: NA
d_gene: TRBD1

CDR3aa: CASSLLGKETQYF
CDR3nt: TGTGCCAGCAGTTTATTGGGAAAAGAGACCCAGTACTTC
v_gene: TRBV27
j_gene: TRBJ2-5
abundance: few
d_gene: NA

CDR3aa: CSVREGSYEQYF
CDR3nt: TGCAGCGTTCGGGAGGGGAGCTACGAGCAGTACTTC
v_gene: TRBV29-1
j_gene: TRBJ2-7
abundance: NA
d_gene: TRBD2

CDR3aa: CASSYSTSGSRHSYEQYF
CDR3nt: TGTGCCAGCAGTTACTCGACTAGCGGGAGCCGGCACTCCTACGAGCAGTACTTC
v_gene: TRBV6-2/TRBV6-3
j_gene: TRBJ2-7
abundance: NA
d_gene: TRBD2

CDR3aa: CASSFPSGTGGRGTQYF
CDR3nt: TGTGCCAGCAGCTTCCCCTCCGGGACAGGGGGCCGGGGGACCCAGTACTTC
v_gene: TRBV7-3
j_gene: TRBJ2-5
abundance: few
d_gene: TRBD1

CDR3aa: CASSPPSQSDPGELFF
CDR3nt: TGTGCCAGCTCACCTCCCTCACAGTCCGACCCCGGGGAGCTGTTTTTT
v_gene: TRBV18
j_gene: TRBJ2-2
abundance: few
d_gene: NA

CDR3aa: CASSHAGLGSYNEQFF
CDR3nt: TGCGCCAGCAGCCACGCGGGACTGGGGTCCTACAATGAGCAGTTCTTC
v_gene: TRBV4-3
j_gene: TRBJ2-1
abundance: many
d_gene: NA

CDR3aa: CASSLALLALRNEQFF
CDR3nt: TGTGCCAGCAGCTTAGCGCTTCTAGCTTTGAGAAATGAGCAGTTCTTC
v_gene: TRBV7-2
j_gene: TRBJ2-1
abundance: NA
d_gene: NA

CDR3aa: CASSDRDNPYEQYF
CDR3nt: TGTGCCAGCAGTGATAGGGACAACCCCTACGAGCAGTACTTC
v_gene: TRBV2
j_gene: TRBJ2-7
abundance: NA
d_gene: NA

CDR3aa: CASSPKGDRGTDTQYF
CDR3nt: TGTGCCAGCAGCCCCAAGGGGGACAGGGGCACAGATACGCAGTATTTT
v_gene: TRBV7-3
j_gene: TRBJ2-3
abundance: few
d_gene: TRBD1

CDR3aa: CASSLAGQDTEAFF
CDR3nt: TGCGCCAGCAGCTTGGCGGGACAGGACACTGAAGCTTTCTTT
v_gene: TRBV5-1
j_gene: TRBJ1-1
abundance: many
d_gene: TRBD1

CDR3aa: CASSQGEGSEQYF
CDR3nt: TGTGCCAGCAGCCAAGGGGAGGGCAGCGAGCAGTACTTC
v_gene: TRBV3-1
j_gene: TRBJ2-7
abundance: few
d_gene: TRBD2

CDR3aa: CAISDPGTNRETQYF
CDR3nt: TGTGCCATCAGTGACCCAGGGACTAACCGAGAGACCCAGTACTTC
v_gene: TRBV10-3
j_gene: TRBJ2-5
abundance: few
d_gene: TRBD2

CDR3aa: CARGPGLAGNTDTQYF
CDR3nt: TGTGCCAGGGGCCCGGGACTAGCGGGGAACACAGATACGCAGTATTTT
v_gene: TRBV4-2
j_gene: TRBJ2-3
abundance: NA
d_gene: TRBD2

CDR3aa: CASSQVARVSEQYF
CDR3nt: TGTGCCAGCAGCCAAGTAGCGCGGGTATCCGAGCAGTACTTC
v_gene: TRBV3-1
j_gene: TRBJ2-7
abundance: NA
d_gene: NA

CDR3aa: CASSLSGREQFF
CDR3nt: TGTGCCAGCAGTTTGAGCGGACGGGAGCAGTTCTTC
v_gene: TRBV28
j_gene: TRBJ2-1
abundance: few
d_gene: NA

CDR3aa: CASSQLAAGIGSNTEAFF
CDR3nt: TGCGCCAGCAGCCAATTAGCGGCGGGTATCGGTTCGAACACTGAAGCTTTCTTT
v_gene: TRBV4-3
j_gene: TRBJ1-1
abundance: NA
d_gene: NA

CDR3aa: CASSPETGWSQHF
CDR3nt: TGTGCCAGCAGCCCTGAGACAGGGTGGTCCCAGCATTTT
v_gene: TRBV4-2
j_gene: TRBJ1-5
abundance: few
d_gene: TRBD1